The T cell receptor (beta chain) described here comes from a study of shared clonotypes between healthy human individuals (dated by TCRdb to 2019 to 2021). General notes on the study: The cohort comprised a couple of women and a few men aged 18 to 49 years. For each donor, CD4 naive and CD4 memory were each given three plates, CD8 naive was given two plates, and CD8 memory was given one plate. To estimate repertoire size and how much clonotype sharing occurs between individuals, the study deeply sequenced the blood TCR repertoires of five healthy adults. Different laboratories and diverse techniques were used to prepare libraries and sequence TCR repertoires, to increase sequencing depth and limit assay-specific biases. Each donor's leukapheresis produced roughly between about 0.9 and 9.5 billion PBMCs.

The donors were healthy, HIV-negative adults who had no recently reported acute infections or vaccinations. All donors were Caucasian adults living in Nashville, Tennessee, USA. Magnetic negative selection was used to enrich CD4+ T cells, after which naive cells were positively selected on CD45RA and the negative fraction became the memory subset. Blood was obtained by leukapheresis, after which PBMCs were separated by Ficoll-Histopaque density gradient centrifugation and cryopreserved in liquid nitrogen vapor phase. Purity and quantity of every magnetically sorted T cell population were checked by analytical flow cytometry. Genomic DNA was isolated from every sorted fraction and measured by UV absorbance on a Nanodrop 2000c. A word on this clone: The antigen this receptor binds is unknown. It has no much larger one-base neighbor in the sample; base qualities were not kept.

Broader findings and caveats from the paper: Because the study included only a small number of donors, the genetic and exposure-history diversity represented was limited. When several donors were compared, the shared fraction of clonotypes was around 4.6% for naive CD4, 3% to 4% for naive CD8, 2% to 2.5% for memory CD4, and 0.4% for memory CD8. Incomplete sequencing was indicated by rarefaction of sorted-subset datasets, despite the large sequencing depth. Pairwise subsampling led to the expectation that sequencing depth would affect the degree of clonotype sharing among donors. Sampling was restricted to blood, and TCR repertoires in tissues likely differ from the TCR repertoires found in blood. Naive subsets generally had larger estimated clonotype richness than memory subsets did. Clonotypes shared by all four sorted-subset donors showed higher generation probabilities than non-shared clonotypes.

CDR1 and CDR2 are drawn from the germline V gene: MDHEN, SYDVKM. The CDR3, cysteine through phenylalanine, is 15 amino acids long. The read is trimmed to its CDR3 DNA, 45 bases read in frame from base 1. Cut back by 5 bases and 0 bases, the V and J ends lie 11 bases apart. Using the deep immunoSEQ assay, TCR CDR3 regions were amplified from genomic DNA by multiplex PCR. Genomic DNA extracted from each cell subset was distributed evenly over all wells of several immunoSEQ 96-well plates, and each plate served as one replicate. For sorted subsets, around 200 ng genomic DNA, equal to tens of thousands of T cell genomes, was loaded into each replicate PCR. The purified libraries were quantified using a Qubit 3.0 fluorometer, sized with a Bioanalyzer 2100, and then quantified again using the KAPA Library Quantification kit. Every immunoSEQ 96-well plate was sequenced on a dedicated single-read 150-cycle Illumina NextSeq 550 flow cell. From the authors' description of their analysis: The immunoSEQ output contained only junctional sequences without quality scores, so filtering could not match that applied to full-length reads. To assign V/J genes and CDR3, sequences were annotated using PyIR, a Python wrapper for IgBLAST v1.9, with IMGT germline references. Any read was removed if the V/J assignment was weak (E-value above 1e-6), the CDR3 was missing, or the read contained stop codons, out-of-frame junctions, or ambiguous translated residues. V3J clonotypes were defined as sequences sharing the same inferred V gene, J gene, and CDR3 amino acid sequence. To compute the percentage overlap between repertoires, the number of shared unique clonotypes was divided by the size of the smaller repertoire. Repertoire richness was assessed with RTK rarefaction, the Chao1 estimator, and Recon v2.1 estimates of unobserved clonotypes. Generation probabilities for all TCRbeta clonotypes obtained by the gDNA method from a handful of donors were computed using OLGA. The table comes from immuneACCESS by way of TCRdb, which keeps in-frame sequences with V and J called. Part of the clones is missing from these tables; in studies checked, under half for an unresolved V gene and the rest for unknown reasons. V and J calls and clone size come straight from that table; D and trimming were deduced from the DNA. Counted in this sample were about 2.4 million clones; roughly 93% of them appeared once. The ten largest clonotypes hold around 0.37% of the sample.

Sequencing was performed on naive CD4+ T cells from PBMCs. In light of the paper, this sample's cell subset or site label describes: CD45RA+ positively selected. The receptor was isolated from a man younger than 35 in good health. Some clones in this sample may be carry-over from other donors' samples. The chain is made from TRBV28 and TRBJ1-5, with an unclear D gene assignment. The DNA reads TGTGCCAGCAGTGGTCAGACATATAGCAATCAGCCCCAGCATTTT. Translated, it gives CASSGQTYSNQPQHF.